The next 21 T cell receptor beta chains were all read from a single sample in a study of cytomegalovirus exposure and HLA in healthy donors. Researchers ran the PCR with 60 Vbeta and 13 Jbeta primers. TCRdb's copy holds only in-frame clones and misses some; the assay was immunoSEQ multiplex PCR. The sample gives 170,000 or so clones, 86% of which show up once; 1.5% to 2% is in the top ten. Sequencing used PBMCs. Receptor source: a woman under 30 in good health and CMV-seronegative.

This clone was seen once. V and J are TRBV5-1 and TRBJ1-4; TRBD1 matches 11 bases. The CDR3 is 19 residues long. Germline V gives CDR1 SGHRS, CDR2 YFSETQ. The trim removed 5 bases at V and 2 bases at J, leaving 14 bases unmatched. The DNA for the CDR3 is TGCGCCAGCAGGTTGACTTGGAGGGACAGGGGGTTGACTAATGAAAAACTGTTTTTT. This translates into CASRLTWRDRGLTNEKLFF.

In regard to this clone: In the same sample, other DNA sequences code for this CDR3. This chain joins TRBV6-6 and TRBJ1-1; D may be TRBD1 (5 bases). V dropped 2 bases and J dropped 3 bases, with 10 bases sitting between them. Germline assignment: CDR1 MNHNY and CDR2 SVGAGI (reference sequence). The CDR3 runs 14 residues. CDR3 sequence: CASSYVGADTEAFF. The CDR3 DNA follows: TGTGCCAGCAGTTACGTTGGGGCGGACACTGAAGCTTTCTTT.

The chain combines TRBV27 with TRBJ2-7; D perhaps matches TRBD2 (6 bases). V lost 3 bases, J lost 4 bases, and 16 bases lay in between. Germline CDR1 reads MNHEY; CDR2 reads SMNVEV (reference sequence). The CDR3 is 15 amino acids. The CDR3 DNA is TGTGCCAGCAGTTTTAGTAGCGGCCTAAGGTACGAGCAGTACTTC. Encoded protein: CASSFSSGLRYEQYF.

J is TRBJ1-1 and V is TRBV27, with a possible D match to TRBD1 (5 bases). The CDR3 runs to 15 residues. Trimming left V 6 bases short and J 1 base short, with 15 bases between. Germline values: CDR1 MNHEY, CDR2 SMNVEV (reference sequence). CDR3 residues: CASRPGISGNTEAFF. In DNA, the CDR3 is TGTGCCAGCAGACCAGGGATTTCGGGGAACACTGAAGCTTTCTTT.

In its sample, this clone was seen a few times. The chain joins TRBV4-2 to TRBJ1-5; no firm D call. The V gene's germline CDR1 is LGHNA and CDR2 YNFKEQ. The ends were cut back, 0 bases at V and 0 bases at J, with 6 bases in the middle. The CDR3 length is 15 residues. The CDR3 region has the DNA TGTGCCAGCAGCCAAGAGCTCTATAGCAATCAGCCCCAGCATTTT. Its translation is CASSQELYSNQPQHF.

V usage is TRBV6-1 and J usage is TRBJ2-5; no firm D call. The CDR3 contains 12 residues. Trimming removed 7 bases from V and 0 bases from J, with 6 bases in between. Germline V gives CDR1 MNHNS, CDR2 SASEGT. DNA for the CDR3: TGTGCCAGCACCACTAACCAAGAGACCCAGTACTTC. It yields the protein CASTTNQETQYF.

This chain connects TRBV9 to TRBJ2-1; D is possibly TRBD2 (5 bases). This CDR3 comprises 15 residues. In germline, CDR1 is SGDLS, CDR2 YYNGEE. The V gene lost 4 bases and the J gene lost 1 base, with 12 bases spanning the gap. CDR3 DNA sequence: TGTGCCAGCAGCATAAGCGGCCCTTCCTACAATGAGCAGTTCTTC. This gives the protein CASSISGPSYNEQFF.

This chain connects TRBV18 to TRBJ1-1, with a weak D call TRBD1 (5 bases). The CDR3 spans 12 residues. Germline V CDR1 and CDR2: KGHSH, LQKENI. V was trimmed by 2 bases and J by 8 bases, leaving 9 bases between them. CDR3 sequence reads: CASSPGAFEAFF. CDR3 coding DNA: TGTGCCAGCTCACCAGGGGCGTTCGAAGCTTTCTTT. Full variable domain (outside the CDR3, taken from reference TRBV18 and TRBJ1-1): NAGVMQNPRHLVRRRGQEARLRCSPMKGHSHVYWYRQLPEEGLKFMVYLQKENIIDESGMPKERFSAEFPKEGPSILRIQQVVRGDSAAYFCASSPGAFEAFFGQGTRLTVV.

The chain couples TRBV19 to TRBJ1-5, with D possibly TRBD1 on 6 matching bases. Germline lookup yields CDR1 LNHDA and CDR2 SQIVND (reference sequence). There are 13 residues in the CDR3. V shed 6 bases and J shed 4 bases, with 10 bases lying between them. CDR3 region: CASSYTGNQPQHF. The DNA of the CDR3 is TGTGCCAGTAGCTATACAGGGAATCAGCCCCAGCATTTT.

The V gene is TRBV28, the J gene TRBJ1-2, with D maybe TRBD1 (5 bases). V was pared by 3 bases and J by 5 bases, with 13 bases between. This CDR3 has 14 amino acids. The germline V gene has CDR1 MDHEN and CDR2 SYDVKM. The CDR3 sequence is CASSLPQGRYGYTF. The CDR3 DNA follows: TGTGCCAGCAGTTTGCCCCAGGGAAGGTATGGCTACACCTTC.

The rearrangement joins TRBV19 to TRBJ2-5; no definite D call. The J call may be in error: the DNA end matches TRBJ2-7 better. The CDR3 covers 17 residues. CDR1 LNHDA and CDR2 SQIVND come from the germline V gene (reference sequence). The CDR3 DNA reads as TGTGCCAGTAGTACAGGAAGGTTCGGTAGGATCGGCTACGAGCAGTACTTC. Its translation: CASSTGRFGRIGYEQYF.

The V gene is TRBV28, the J gene TRBJ1-4; D might be TRBD1 (5 bases). This CDR3 has 13 amino acids. With 2 bases removed from V and 6 bases from J, the gap between germline ends came to 7 bases. Germline lookup yields CDR1 MDHEN and CDR2 SYDVKM. The CDR3 sequence is CASSLQGDEKLFF. Written as DNA, the CDR3 is TGTGCCAGCAGTTTACAGGGTGATGAAAAACTGTTTTTT.

The chain uses TRBV5-4 and TRBJ2-7; D may be TRBD2 (7 bases). The V gene lost 3 bases and the J gene lost 6 bases, with 22 bases spanning the gap. The germline gives CDR1 SGHNT, CDR2 YYREEE (reference sequence). The CDR3 covers 16 residues. This CDR3 is CASSSPLRGGAAEQYF. The DNA for the CDR3 is TGTGCCAGCAGCTCTCCTCTTAGGGGGGGGGCGGCCGAGCAGTACTTC.

The V call is TRBV9, the J call TRBJ1-5, with D perhaps matching TRBD1 (6 bases). Trimming shortened V by 5 bases and J by 4 bases, and 10 bases separated the two germline ends. Germline CDR1 reads SGDLS; CDR2 reads YYNGEE. The CDR3 is 13 residues long. In DNA form, the CDR3 reads TGTGCCAGCAGTCAGGGGTATAATCAGCCCCAGCATTTT. Protein sequence: CASSQGYNQPQHF.

As regards this clone: The same CDR3 also results from other DNA sequences found in this sample. The chain has TRBV6-6 and TRBJ1-2, with 8 bases aligning to TRBD1. Per germline, CDR1 MNHNY and CDR2 SVGAGI (reference sequence). This CDR3 contains 14 residues. V shed 6 bases, J shed 4 bases, and the junction held 7 bases outside the gene matches. In DNA, the CDR3 is TGTGCCAGCAGGGAGACAGGGGAAGGCTATGGCTACACCTTC. This sequence encodes CASRETGEGYGYTF.

V usage is TRBV11-3 and J usage is TRBJ1-1; D unclear. The CDR3 has 13 residues. Germline loops: CDR1 SGHNT, CDR2 YENEEA. The V end was cut by 4 bases, the J end by 0 bases, with 6 bases between. DNA of the CDR3: TGTGCCAGCAGCTGGGGAGTGAACACTGAAGCTTTCTTT. Protein: CASSWGVNTEAFF.

The rearrangement uses TRBV7-9 and TRBJ2-7; D might be TRBD1 (5 bases). The V and J ends lost 1 base and 0 bases respectively, with 7 bases between them. Germline V CDR1 and CDR2: SEHNR, FQNEAQ (reference sequence). There are 14 residues in the CDR3. The CDR3 sequence: CASSLGTSSYEQYF. CDR3 coding DNA: TGTGCCAGCAGCTTAGGGACATCCTCCTACGAGCAGTACTTC.

This clone has just one count. The chain has TRBV19 and TRBJ2-2; unclear D gene. Germline CDR1 is LNHDA and CDR2 is SQIVND (reference sequence). V gave up 7 bases and J gave up 3 bases, with 12 bases separating them. There are 14 residues in the CDR3. The CDR3 sequence is CASINVRDTGELFF. CDR3 coding DNA: TGTGCCAGTATTAACGTTCGGGACACCGGGGAGCTGTTTTTT.

The rearrangement uses TRBV15 and TRBJ2-2, with 10 nucleotides matching TRBD2. Trimming took 1 base from V and 6 from J; bases not matched to a gene: 5. Per the germline V gene, CDR1 is LNHNV and CDR2 is YYDKDF (reference sequence). CDR3 length: 16 residues. DNA for the CDR3: TGTGCCACCAGCAGAGGTCCTAGCGGGAGATCCGGGGAGCTGTTTTTT. Translated: CATSRGPSGRSGELFF. Variable domain in full (rest from reference TRBV15 and TRBJ2-2): DAMVIQNPRYQVTQFGKPVTLSCSQTLNHNVMYWYQQKSSQAPKLLFHYYDKDFNNEADTPDNFQSRRPNTSFCFLDIRSPGLGDTAMYLCATSRGPSGRSGELFFGEGSRLTVL.

Here the CDR3 reads CASSAGVPTDTQYF. The DNA for the CDR3 is TGTGCCAGCAGTGCGGGAGTACCCACAGATACGCAGTATTTT. The V gene is TRBV6-6, the J gene TRBJ2-3; 7 positions agree with TRBD2. J gave up 2 bases and V 5 bases, and 4 bases lay outside the gene matches. This CDR3 spans 14 amino acids. Looked up from germline, CDR1 is MNHNY and CDR2 is SVGAGI (reference sequence).

The rearrangement links TRBV7-2 to TRBJ1-1, with 7 bases matching TRBD1. This CDR3 is built from 13 residues. Germline CDR1 reads SGHTA; CDR2 reads FQGNSA. The V and J ends lost 3 bases and 5 bases, in that order; junction bases with no gene match: 3. DNA of the CDR3: TGTGCCAGCAGCTTTGCCAGGGGGACTGAAGCTTTCTTT. Translation gives CASSFARGTEAFF.